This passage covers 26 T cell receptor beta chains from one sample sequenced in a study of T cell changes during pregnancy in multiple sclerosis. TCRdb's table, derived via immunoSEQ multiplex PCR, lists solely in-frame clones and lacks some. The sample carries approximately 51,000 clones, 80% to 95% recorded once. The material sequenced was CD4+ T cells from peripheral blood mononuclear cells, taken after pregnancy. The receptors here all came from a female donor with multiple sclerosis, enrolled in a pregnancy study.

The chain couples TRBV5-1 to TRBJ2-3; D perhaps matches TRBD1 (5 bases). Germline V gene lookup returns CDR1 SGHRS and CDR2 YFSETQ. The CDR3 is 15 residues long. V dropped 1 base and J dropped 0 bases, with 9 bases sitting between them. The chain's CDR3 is CASSLLGASTDTQYF. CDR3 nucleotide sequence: TGCGCCAGCAGCTTGTTAGGGGCTAGCACAGATACGCAGTATTTT.

DNA of the CDR3: TGTGCCAGCAGTCGGACTAGCTGGCGGAACGGGGAGCTGTTTTTT. Translation: CASSRTSWRNGELFF. This rearrangement joins TRBV6-5 to TRBJ2-2; 8 bases are a match to TRBD2. The length of the CDR3 is 15 residues. Germline V gives CDR1 MNHEY, CDR2 SVGAGI. V was clipped by 5 bases and J by 7 bases; unmatched bases: 9.

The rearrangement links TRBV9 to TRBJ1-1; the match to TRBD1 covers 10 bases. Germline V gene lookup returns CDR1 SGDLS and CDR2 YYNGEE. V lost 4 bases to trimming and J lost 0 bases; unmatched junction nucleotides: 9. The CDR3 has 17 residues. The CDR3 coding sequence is TGTGCCAGCAGCTCCCGACAGGGGGCTTCTATGAACACTGAAGCTTTCTTT. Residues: CASSSRQGASMNTEAFF.

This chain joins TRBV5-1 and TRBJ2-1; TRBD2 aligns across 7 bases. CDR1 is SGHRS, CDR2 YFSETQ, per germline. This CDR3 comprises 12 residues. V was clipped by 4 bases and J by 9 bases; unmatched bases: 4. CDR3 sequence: CASSAVAGEQFF. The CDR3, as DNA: TGCGCCAGCAGCGCCGTAGCGGGTGAGCAGTTCTTC.

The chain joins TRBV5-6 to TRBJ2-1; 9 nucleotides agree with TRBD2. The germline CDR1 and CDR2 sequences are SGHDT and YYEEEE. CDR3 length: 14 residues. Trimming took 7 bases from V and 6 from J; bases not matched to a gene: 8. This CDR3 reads CASRIAGVINEQFF. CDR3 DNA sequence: TGTGCCAGCCGGATAGCGGGAGTAATCAATGAGCAGTTCTTC.

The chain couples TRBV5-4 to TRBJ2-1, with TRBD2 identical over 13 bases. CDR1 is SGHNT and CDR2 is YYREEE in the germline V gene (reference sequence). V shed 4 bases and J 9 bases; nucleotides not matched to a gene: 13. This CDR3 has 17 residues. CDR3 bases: TGTGCCAGCAGCGCTGCCGGGACTAGCGGGATACTGGCTGAGCAGTTCTTC. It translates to CASSAAGTSGILAEQFF.

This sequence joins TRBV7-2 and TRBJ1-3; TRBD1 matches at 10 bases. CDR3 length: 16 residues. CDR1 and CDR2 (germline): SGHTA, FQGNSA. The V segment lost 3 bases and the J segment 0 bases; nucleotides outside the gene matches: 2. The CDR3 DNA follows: TGTGCCAGCAGCTTCCGGACAGGGGGCTCTGGAAACACCATATATTTT. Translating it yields CASSFRTGGSGNTIYF.

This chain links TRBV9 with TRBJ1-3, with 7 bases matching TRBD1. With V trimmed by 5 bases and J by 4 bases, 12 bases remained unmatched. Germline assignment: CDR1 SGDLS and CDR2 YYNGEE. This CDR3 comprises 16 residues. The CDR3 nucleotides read TGTGCCAGCAGTCCTGACCCGAGGGGGCCCGGAAACACCATATATTTT. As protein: CASSPDPRGPGNTIYF.

The DNA of the CDR3 is TGTGCCAGCCACACAGGGGGCTCTGGGGCCAACGTCCTGACTTTC. Its translation is CASHTGGSGANVLTF. The gene calls are TRBV6-6 and TRBJ2-6; 8 nucleotides match TRBD1. The CDR3 contains 15 residues. V was clipped by 8 bases and J by 0 bases; unmatched bases: 3. The germline V gene has CDR1 MNHNY and CDR2 SVGAGI (reference sequence).

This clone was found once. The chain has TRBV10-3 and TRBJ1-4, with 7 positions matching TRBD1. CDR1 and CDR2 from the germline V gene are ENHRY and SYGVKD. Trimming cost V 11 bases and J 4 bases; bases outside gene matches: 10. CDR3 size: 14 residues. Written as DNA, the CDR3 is TGTGCCTCAAAAGCCCAGGGGGGTAATGAAAAACTGTTTTTT. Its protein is CASKAQGGNEKLFF.

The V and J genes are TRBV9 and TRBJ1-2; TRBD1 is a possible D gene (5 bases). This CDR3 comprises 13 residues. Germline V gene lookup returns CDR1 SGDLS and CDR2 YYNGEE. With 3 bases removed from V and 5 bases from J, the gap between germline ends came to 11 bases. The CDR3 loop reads CASSADRTYGYTF. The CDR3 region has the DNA TGTGCCAGCAGCGCTGACAGAACGTATGGCTACACCTTC.

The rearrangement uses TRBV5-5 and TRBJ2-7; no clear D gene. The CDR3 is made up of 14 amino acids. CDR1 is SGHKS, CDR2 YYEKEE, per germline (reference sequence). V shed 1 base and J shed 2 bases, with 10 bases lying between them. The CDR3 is CASSLNSPAYEQYF. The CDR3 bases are TGTGCCAGCAGCTTGAATAGTCCCGCCTACGAGCAGTACTTC.

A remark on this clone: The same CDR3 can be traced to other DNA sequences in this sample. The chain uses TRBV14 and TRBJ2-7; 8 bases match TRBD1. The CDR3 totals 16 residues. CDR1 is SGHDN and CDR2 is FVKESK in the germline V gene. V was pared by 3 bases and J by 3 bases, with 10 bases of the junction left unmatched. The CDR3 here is CASSHWVGTGVYEQYF. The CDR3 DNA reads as TGTGCCAGCAGCCACTGGGTCGGGACAGGAGTCTACGAGCAGTACTTC.

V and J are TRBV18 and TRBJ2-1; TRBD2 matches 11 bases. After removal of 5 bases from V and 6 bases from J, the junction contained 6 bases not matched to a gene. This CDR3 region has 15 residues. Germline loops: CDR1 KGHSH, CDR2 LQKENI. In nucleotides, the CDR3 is TGTGCCAGCTCAACGGACGGGACTAGCGGCAATGAGCAGTTCTTC. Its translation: CASSTDGTSGNEQFF.

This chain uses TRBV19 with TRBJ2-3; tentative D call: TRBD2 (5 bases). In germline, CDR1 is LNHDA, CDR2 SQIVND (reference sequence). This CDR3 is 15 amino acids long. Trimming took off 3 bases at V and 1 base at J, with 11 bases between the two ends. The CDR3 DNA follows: TGTGCCAGTAGTATCGGGAATCCCCGCACAGATACGCAGTATTTT. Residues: CASSIGNPRTDTQYF.

CDR3 nucleotides: TGTGCCAGCAGGAGGAACAGGGAGAGCAATCAGCCCCAGCATTTT. It specifies CASRRNRESNQPQHF. V usage is TRBV6-5 and J usage is TRBJ1-5; D is possibly TRBD1 (6 bases). Germline-derived CDR1 and CDR2 are MNHEY and SVGAGI. With 6 bases removed from V and 1 base from J, the gap between germline ends came to 13 bases. The CDR3 loop spans 15 amino acids.

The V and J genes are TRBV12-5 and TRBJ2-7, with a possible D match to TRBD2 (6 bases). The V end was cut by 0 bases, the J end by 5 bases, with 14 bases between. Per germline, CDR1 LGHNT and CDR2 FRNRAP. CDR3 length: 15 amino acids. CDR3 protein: CASGLVTGRSNEQYF. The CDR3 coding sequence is TGTGCTAGTGGTTTGGTAACCGGGAGAAGCAACGAGCAGTACTTC.

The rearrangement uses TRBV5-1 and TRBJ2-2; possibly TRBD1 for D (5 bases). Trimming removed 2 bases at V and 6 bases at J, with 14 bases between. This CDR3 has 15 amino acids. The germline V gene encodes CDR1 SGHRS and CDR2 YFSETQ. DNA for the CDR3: TGCGCCAGCAGCTTTGCAGGGTCAGAGCCCGGGGAGCTGTTTTTT. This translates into CASSFAGSEPGELFF.

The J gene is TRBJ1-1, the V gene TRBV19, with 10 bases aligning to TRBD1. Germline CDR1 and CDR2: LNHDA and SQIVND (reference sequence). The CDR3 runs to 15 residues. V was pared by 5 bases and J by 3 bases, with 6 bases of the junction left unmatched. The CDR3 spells CASSPDRGRYTEAFF. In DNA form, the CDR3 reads TGTGCCAGTAGTCCGGACAGGGGGAGATACACTGAAGCTTTCTTT.

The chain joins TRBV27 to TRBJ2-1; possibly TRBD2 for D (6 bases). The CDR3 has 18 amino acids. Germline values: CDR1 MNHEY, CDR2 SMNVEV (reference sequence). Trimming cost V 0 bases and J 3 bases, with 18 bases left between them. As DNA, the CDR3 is TGTGCCAGCAGTTTATCGATAAATGTAGCGGTAGTCTACAATGAGCAGTTCTTC. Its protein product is CASSLSINVAVVYNEQFF.

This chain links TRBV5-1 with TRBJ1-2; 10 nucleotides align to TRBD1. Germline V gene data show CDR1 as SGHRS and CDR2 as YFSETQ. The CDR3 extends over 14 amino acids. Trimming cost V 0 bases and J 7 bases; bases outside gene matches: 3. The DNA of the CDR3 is TGCGCCAGCAGCTTGGCCGGGACAGGGGTTGGCTACACCTTC. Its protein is CASSLAGTGVGYTF.

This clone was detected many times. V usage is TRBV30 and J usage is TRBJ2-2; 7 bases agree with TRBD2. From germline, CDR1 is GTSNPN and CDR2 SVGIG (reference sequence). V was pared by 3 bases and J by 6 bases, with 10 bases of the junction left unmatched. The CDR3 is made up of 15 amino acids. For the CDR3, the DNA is TGTGCCTGGAGGCTCTCGGGACTACTCCCCGGGGAGCTGTTTTTT. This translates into CAWRLSGLLPGELFF.

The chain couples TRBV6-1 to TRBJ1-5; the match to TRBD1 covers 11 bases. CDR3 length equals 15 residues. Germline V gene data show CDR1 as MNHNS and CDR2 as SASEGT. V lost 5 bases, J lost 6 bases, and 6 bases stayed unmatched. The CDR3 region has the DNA TGTGCCAGCAGTTCCGGGACAGGGGGGGGTCAGCCCCAGCATTTT. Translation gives CASSSGTGGGQPQHF.

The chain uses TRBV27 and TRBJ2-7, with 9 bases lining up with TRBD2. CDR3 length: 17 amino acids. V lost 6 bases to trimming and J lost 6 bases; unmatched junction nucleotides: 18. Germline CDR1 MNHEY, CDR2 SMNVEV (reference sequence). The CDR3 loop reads CASRRQGLAGVAGEQYF. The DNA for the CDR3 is TGTGCCAGCAGGCGACAGGGACTAGCAGGTGTAGCGGGCGAGCAGTACTTC.

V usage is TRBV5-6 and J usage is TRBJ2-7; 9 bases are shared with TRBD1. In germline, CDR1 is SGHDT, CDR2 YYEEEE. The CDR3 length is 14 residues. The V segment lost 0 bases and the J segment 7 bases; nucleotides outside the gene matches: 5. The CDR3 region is CASSLEQGAGEQYF. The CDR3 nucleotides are TGTGCCAGCAGCTTGGAACAGGGGGCGGGAGAGCAGTACTTC.

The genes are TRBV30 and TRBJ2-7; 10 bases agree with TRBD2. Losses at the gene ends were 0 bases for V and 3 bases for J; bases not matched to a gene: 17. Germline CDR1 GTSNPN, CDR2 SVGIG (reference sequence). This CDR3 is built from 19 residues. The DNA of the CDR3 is TGTGCCTGGAGTGTAATGGGCCGGGGAGGTAGCGGGAGGCACTACGAGCAGTACTTC. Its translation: CAWSVMGRGGSGRHYEQYF.